The 26 T cell receptor beta chains given below trace back to one sample, sequenced in a study of T cell changes during pregnancy in multiple sclerosis. Measured with immunoSEQ multiplex PCR; TCRdb has only the in-frame clones, and not every one. The sample lists around 68,000 clones, 80% to 95% occurring once. The sequencing here drew on CD4+ T cells from peripheral blood mononuclear cells, taken before pregnancy. These receptors were taken from a female donor with multiple sclerosis, enrolled in a pregnancy study.

The rearrangement links TRBV30 to TRBJ1-1; D is possibly TRBD1 (5 bases). Trimming shortened V by 0 bases and J by 0 bases, and 8 bases separated the two germline ends. CDR1 GTSNPN and CDR2 SVGIG come from the germline V gene (reference sequence). This CDR3 has 14 amino acids. The CDR3 reads CAWSVGAVNTEAFF. The CDR3 bases are TGTGCCTGGAGTGTTGGGGCAGTGAACACTGAAGCTTTCTTT.

This rearrangement joins TRBV18 to TRBJ2-7; 7 bases line up with TRBD1. Trimming removed 1 base from V and 4 bases from J; junction bases left unmatched: 1. From germline, CDR1 is KGHSH and CDR2 LQKENI. The CDR3 runs 13 residues. This CDR3 reads CASSPRRGYEQYF. The CDR3 nucleotides are TGTGCCAGCTCACCACGCAGGGGGTACGAGCAGTACTTC. The variable domain in full, completed from reference TRBV18 and TRBJ2-7, reads NAGVMQNPRHLVRRRGQEARLRCSPMKGHSHVYWYRQLPEEGLKFMVYLQKENIIDESGMPKERFSAEFPKEGPSILRIQQVVRGDSAAYFCASSPRRGYEQYFGPGTRLTVT.

The chain uses TRBV28 and TRBJ1-2; 10 positions match TRBD1. The CDR3 loop spans 18 amino acids. CDR1 and CDR2 (germline): MDHEN, SYDVKM. V lost 1 base and J lost 2; bases outside the gene matches: 10. CDR3 region: CASSLLGGTGDGNYGYTF. The DNA of the CDR3 is TGTGCCAGCAGTTTATTGGGGGGGACAGGGGACGGGAACTATGGCTACACCTTC.

This chain uses TRBV2 with TRBJ1-1; no firm D call. CDR3 length: 14 residues. Trimming took off 2 bases at V and 5 bases at J, with 12 bases between the two ends. Germline V lookup: CDR1 SNHLY, CDR2 FYNNEI. CDR3 sequence: CASSEWAGTTEAFF. The CDR3 DNA is TGTGCCAGCAGTGAATGGGCGGGTACTACTGAAGCTTTCTTT. The complete variable domain, with remaining parts taken from reference TRBV2 and TRBJ1-1, reads EPEVTQTPSHQVTQMGQEVILRCVPISNHLYFYWYRQILGQKVEFLVSFYNNEISEKSEIFDDQFSVERPDGSNFTLKIRSTKLEDSAMYFCASSEWAGTTEAFFGQGTRLTVV.

This clone was detected only a few times. The chain is built from TRBV6-1 and TRBJ1-5, with 10 bases identical to TRBD1. Germline assignment: CDR1 MNHNS and CDR2 SASEGT. The CDR3 is made up of 14 amino acids. V was pared by 7 bases and J by 9 bases, with 9 bases of the junction left unmatched. In DNA, the CDR3 is TGTGCCAGCAAAGGGACAGGGGATAATAGGCCCCAGCATTTT. Translation: CASKGTGDNRPQHF.

This chain connects TRBV27 to TRBJ1-1; 7 bases are a match to TRBD1. Germline V gene lookup returns CDR1 MNHEY and CDR2 SMNVEV (reference sequence). V trimming: 6 bases; J trimming: 5 bases; junction bases outside the gene matches: 12. CDR3 size: 15 residues. The DNA for the CDR3 is TGTGCCAGCAGCCCAAGACAGGGAAAAAGGACTGAAGCTTTCTTT. This sequence encodes CASSPRQGKRTEAFF.

J is TRBJ2-7 and V is TRBV7-9; a possible D gene is TRBD2 (6 bases). CDR1 SEHNR and CDR2 FQNEAQ come from the germline V gene (reference sequence). The CDR3 runs to 15 residues. V was pared by 1 base and J by 0 bases, with 10 bases between. The CDR3 reads CASSLVGRSSYEQYF. DNA for the CDR3: TGTGCCAGCAGCTTAGTGGGGAGGAGCTCCTACGAGCAGTACTTC.

The V gene is TRBV5-1, the J gene TRBJ1-1; unclear D gene. V lost 0 bases, J lost 6 bases, and 21 bases lay in between. In germline, CDR1 is SGHRS, CDR2 YFSETQ. The CDR3 is made up of 17 amino acids. CDR3 in amino acids: CASSLALGPQIDAEAFF. The CDR3 DNA reads as TGCGCCAGCAGCTTGGCCCTGGGCCCTCAAATTGACGCTGAAGCTTTCTTT.

A few counts support this clone. The rearrangement links TRBV5-5 to TRBJ2-3; unclear D gene. The CDR3 extends over 16 amino acids. V was cut by 3 bases and J by 2 bases, with 16 bases left in between. In germline, CDR1 is SGHKS, CDR2 YYEKEE (reference sequence). CDR3 DNA sequence: TGTGCCAGCAGCTCCAGGATAACGGTGGTCACAGATACGCAGTATTTT. Amino acids: CASSSRITVVTDTQYF.

The gene calls are TRBV7-6 and TRBJ1-1; D remains unclear. The CDR3 is made up of 15 amino acids. V lost 0 bases and J lost 1, with 9 bases in between. Germline V lookup: CDR1 SGHVS, CDR2 FNYEAQ. The CDR3 nucleotides are TGTGCCAGCAGCTTAGCGGGAGGAGGGAACACTGAAGCTTTCTTT. Encoded protein: CASSLAGGGNTEAFF.

The chain couples TRBV7-9 to TRBJ2-1, with 9 bases aligning to TRBD2. V dropped 5 bases and J dropped 9; count of bases not matched to a gene: 11. Germline CDR1 is SEHNR and CDR2 is FQNEAQ (reference sequence). The CDR3 has 15 residues. The CDR3 region is CASSPRGGGAGEQFF. DNA for the CDR3: TGTGCCAGCAGCCCCCGGGGCGGGGGGGCCGGTGAGCAGTTCTTC.

This sequence joins TRBV7-9 and TRBJ1-5; D gene uncertain. Germline values: CDR1 SEHNR, CDR2 FQNEAQ (reference sequence). Trimming left V 4 bases short and J 2 bases short, with 12 bases between. The CDR3 covers 15 residues. This CDR3 is CASSSRGSGNQPQHF. The CDR3 DNA reads as TGTGCCAGCAGCTCCAGAGGATCGGGCAATCAGCCCCAGCATTTT. The variable domain in full, completed from reference TRBV7-9 and TRBJ1-5, reads DTGVSQNPRHKITKRGQNVTFRCDPISEHNRLYWYRQTLGQGPEFLTYFQNEAQLEKSRLLSDRFSAERPKGSFSTLEIQRTEQGDSAMYLCASSSRGSGNQPQHFGDGTRLSIL.

The chain is built from TRBV10-3 and TRBJ2-3; D not certain. Germline V lookup: CDR1 ENHRY, CDR2 SYGVKD. This CDR3 contains 14 residues. Trimming took 2 bases from V and 1 from J, leaving 7 bases between them. The CDR3 nucleotides read TGTGCCATCAGTGAGCCAGGCCGCACAGATACGCAGTATTTT. It specifies CAISEPGRTDTQYF.

The chain joins TRBV5-4 to TRBJ2-5; D might be TRBD1 (5 bases). The ends were cut back, 2 bases at V and 5 bases at J, with 10 bases in the middle. The CDR3 spans 13 residues. Germline CDR1 and CDR2: SGHNT and YYREEE (reference sequence). The CDR3, as DNA: TGTGCCAGCAGCTTTAGGGGTCTGGAGACCCAGTACTTC. It is translated as CASSFRGLETQYF.

This clone has a single count. The V call is TRBV28, the J call TRBJ1-5, with 9 nucleotides matching TRBD1. This CDR3 is 16 amino acids long. Trimming cost V 5 bases and J 3 bases; bases outside gene matches: 8. Germline-derived CDR1 and CDR2 are MDHEN and SYDVKM. CDR3 loop: CASSGTGSNLNQPQHF. The DNA of the CDR3 is TGTGCCAGCAGTGGGACAGGGTCAAACCTCAATCAGCCCCAGCATTTT.

The chain couples TRBV29-1 to TRBJ2-3; no reliable D call. This CDR3 contains 10 residues. V lost 8 bases to trimming and J lost 2 bases, with 5 bases between them. Looked up from germline, CDR1 is SQVTM and CDR2 is ANQGSEA. The CDR3 here is CSSFTDTQYF. DNA for the CDR3: TGCAGCTCATTCACAGATACGCAGTATTTT.

The V and J genes are TRBV28 and TRBJ2-3; 11 nucleotides agree with TRBD2. Germline V gene lookup returns CDR1 MDHEN and CDR2 SYDVKM. Trimming took 6 bases from V and 5 from J; bases not matched to a gene: 4. The CDR3 is 14 residues long. In nucleotides, the CDR3 is TGTGCCAGCAGCGCCGGGACTAGCGGAGATACGCAGTATTTT. Residues: CASSAGTSGDTQYF.

With respect to this clone: A junction end diverges from the germline sequence, so it may reflect a read error. This rearrangement joins TRBV15 to TRBJ2-7, with 8 bases matching TRBD1. This CDR3 contains 14 residues. Germline loops: CDR1 LNHNV, CDR2 YYDKDF (reference sequence). The CDR3 loop is CATSGDRGAYEQYF. CDR3 in DNA: TGTGCCACCAGCGGAGACAGGGGTGCCTACGAGCAGTACTTC.

The chain has TRBV7-2 and TRBJ2-1; 13 nucleotides line up with TRBD2. After removal of 5 bases from V and 5 bases from J, the junction contained 3 bases not matched to a gene. In germline, CDR1 is SGHTA, CDR2 FQGNSA. The CDR3 has 15 residues. CDR3 protein: CASSPGLAGNNEQFF. The CDR3, as DNA: TGTGCCAGCAGCCCGGGACTAGCGGGGAACAATGAGCAGTTCTTC.

The chain combines TRBV7-9 with TRBJ2-4; 7 nucleotides match TRBD2. CDR3 size: 14 residues. From germline, CDR1 is SEHNR and CDR2 FQNEAQ (reference sequence). V shed 2 bases, J shed 6 bases, and the junction held 4 bases outside the gene matches. The CDR3 DNA sequence: TGTGCCAGCAGCTTATCAGCGGGGTCAAACATTCAGTACTTC. Translation gives CASSLSAGSNIQYF.

The J gene is TRBJ1-5, the V gene TRBV10-3, with D unclear. The V and J ends lost 5 bases and 6 bases respectively, with 11 bases between them. The CDR3 covers 13 residues. The germline gives CDR1 ENHRY, CDR2 SYGVKD. The chain's CDR3 is CAISPEGVQPQHF. CDR3 sequence (DNA): TGTGCCATCAGTCCAGAGGGTGTTCAGCCCCAGCATTTT.

The chain links TRBV11-3 to TRBJ1-1; TRBD1 aligns across 9 bases. Germline-derived CDR1 and CDR2 are SGHNT and YENEEA. Germline trimming cut 5 bases from V and 6 bases from J; bases unmatched to any gene: 4. The CDR3 has 13 residues. Here the CDR3 DNA reads TGTGCCAGCAGCCGCGGGACAGGGCCTGAAGCTTTCTTT. This codes for CASSRGTGPEAFF. The complete variable domain, with remaining parts taken from reference TRBV11-3 and TRBJ1-1, reads EAGVVQSPRYKIIEKKQPVAFWCNPISGHNTLYWYLQNLGQGPELLIRYENEEAVDDSQLPKDRFSAERLKGVDSTLKIQPAELGDSAVYLCASSRGTGPEAFFGQGTRLTVV.

The chain has TRBV7-8 and TRBJ2-5; D not resolved. There are 13 residues in the CDR3. Germline values: CDR1 SGHVS, CDR2 FQNEAQ. Trimming removed 5 bases at V and 2 bases at J, with 9 bases between. The CDR3 here is CASSPARQETQYF. As DNA, the CDR3 is TGTGCCAGCAGCCCCGCACGGCAAGAGACCCAGTACTTC. The full variable domain, completed using reference TRBV7-8 and TRBJ2-5, is GAGVSQSPRYKVAKRGQDVALRCDPISGHVSLFWYQQALGQGPEFLTYFQNEAQLDKSGLPSDRFFAERPEGSVSTLKIQRTQQEDSAVYLCASSPARQETQYFGPGTRLLVL.

This chain uses TRBV30 with TRBJ1-1; no firm D call. CDR1 and CDR2 from the germline V gene are GTSNPN and SVGIG (reference sequence). This CDR3 contains 15 residues. Trimming pared 4 bases from V and 1 base from J, leaving 16 bases between. CDR3 region: CAWNRLRASNTEAFF. The DNA of the CDR3 is TGTGCCTGGAATCGGTTGCGGGCTTCGAACACTGAAGCTTTCTTT.

The genes are TRBV12-5 and TRBJ2-5; 9 bases are shared with TRBD2. The CDR3 has 14 amino acids. V was clipped by 3 bases and J by 4 bases; unmatched bases: 3. CDR1 and CDR2 (germline): LGHNT, FRNRAP. CDR3 bases: TGTGCTAGTGGTTTTAGTAGCGGGGGAGAGACCCAGTACTTC. It is translated as CASGFSSGGETQYF.

This rearrangement joins TRBV28 to TRBJ1-1, with unresolved D. Germline CDR1 MDHEN, CDR2 SYDVKM. V lost 3 bases and J lost 1, with 3 bases in between. The CDR3 length is 12 residues. Written as DNA, the CDR3 is TGTGCCAGCAGTTTCCGGAACACTGAAGCTTTCTTT. Its protein is CASSFRNTEAFF.